These 30 T cell receptor beta chains were sequenced from one sample in a study of human T cells and chemical hapten exposure. TCRdb itself ran the RACE reads through MiXCR, one entry per CDR3 protein. Among about 90,000 distinct CDR3 sequences, about 9% were seen once, and the ten largest hold roughly 2.6%. Time point defined: pre-sensitization, week 0. Indicated treatment: therapeutic diphenylcyclopropenone sensitization with weekly scalp DPC. The sample here was whole blood, taken in connection with sensitization to the hapten diphenylcyclopropenone (DPC). Source of these receptors: a man in his forties with alopecia areata. Some clones in this sample may be carry-over from other donors' samples.

This clonotype was recorded at least ten times. V gene TRBV27 combines with J gene TRBJ2-1; TRBD2 matches 10 bases. The trim removed 5 bases at V and 8 bases at J, leaving 12 bases unmatched. There are 16 residues in the CDR3. CDR1 is MNHEY, CDR2 SMNVEV, per germline (reference sequence). CDR3 in amino acids: CASSPESGRAGDEQFF. CDR3 nucleotides: TGTGCCAGCAGTCCCGAGAGCGGGAGGGCTGGGGATGAGCAGTTCTTC.

For this clonotype: This CDR3 fails to terminate in the conserved phenylalanine or tryptophan, so it likely reflects a read error. This sequence joins TRBV7-9 and TRBJ1-6; 7 bases fit TRBD1. J lost 6 bases, V lost 3 bases, and 5 bases had no gene match. The CDR3 covers 15 residues. The germline CDR1 and CDR2 sequences are SEHNR and FQNEAQ (reference sequence). As DNA, the CDR3 is TGTGCCAGCAGCTTCGGTCGGGACAGTAATTCACCCCTCCACCTT. Translated, it gives CASSFGRDSNSPLHL.

Comments on this clonotype: The junction and the germline gene differ at one end; a read error may be behind it. The rearrangement uses TRBV10-3 and TRBJ2-5, with D perhaps matching TRBD1 (6 bases). CDR3 length: 14 residues. Germline CDR1 reads ENHRY; CDR2 reads SYGVKD. The CDR3 DNA follows: TGTGCCATCAGTGAACAGGGTAGCCAAGAGGCCCAGTACTTC. This gives the protein CAISEQGSQEAQYF.

The CDR3 sequence: CASSFSHSYNEQFF. Here the CDR3 DNA reads TGTGCCAGCAGCTTCTCCCACTCCTACAATGAGCAGTTCTTC. The gene calls are TRBV11-2 and TRBJ2-1; unclear D gene. The germline V gene encodes CDR1 SGHAT and CDR2 FQNNGV. The CDR3 extends over 14 amino acids. V lost 3 bases, J lost 0 bases, and 6 bases lay in between.

This clonotype showed up just a few times. This chain links TRBV7-2 with TRBJ2-7; no reliable D call. Germline V lookup: CDR1 SGHTA, CDR2 FQGNSA. V was cut by 1 base and J by 12 bases, with 13 bases left in between. The CDR3 covers 12 residues. The CDR3 DNA follows: TGTGCCAGCAGCTTAGATTGGGGTGGGCTGTACTTC. Its translation is CASSLDWGGLYF.

In this sample, this clonotype turned up a few times. This chain joins TRBV6-5 and TRBJ2-2; 16 nucleotides agree with TRBD2. This CDR3 has 15 residues. The junction had 3 bases not matched to a gene; V was cut back by 7 bases and J by 7 bases. The germline CDR1 and CDR2 sequences are MNHEY and SVGAGI. CDR3 nucleotides: TGTGCCAGCACGGGACTAGCGGGAGGGGGCGGGGAGCTGTTTTTT. Amino acids: CASTGLAGGGGELFF.

The table lists this clonotype with many counts. The V call is TRBV4-3, the J call TRBJ2-1, with 10 bases lining up with TRBD2. This CDR3 spans 17 amino acids. CDR1 is LGHNA and CDR2 is YSLEER in the germline V gene. V was clipped by 1 base and J by 5 bases; unmatched bases: 8. The CDR3 sequence is CASSQASGRAHDNEQFF. The CDR3 nucleotides are TGCGCCAGCAGCCAAGCAAGCGGGAGGGCTCACGACAATGAGCAGTTCTTC.

V usage is TRBV24-1 and J usage is TRBJ2-7; possibly TRBD2 for D (6 bases). The CDR3 totals 19 residues. Trimming removed 1 base from V and 0 bases from J, with 21 bases in between. Germline V gene lookup returns CDR1 KGHDR and CDR2 SFDVKD. The CDR3 region is CATSDLVPGEAGSSYEQYV. The CDR3 DNA follows: TGTGCCACCAGTGATTTAGTCCCAGGAGAAGCGGGCAGCTCCTACGAGCAGTACGTC.

This clonotype was counted a few times. The genes are TRBV28 and TRBJ2-3; D is tentatively TRBD1 or TRBD2 (6 bases each). The CDR3 covers 17 residues. CDR1 is MDHEN, CDR2 SYDVKM, per germline. Trimming took 3 bases from V and 1 from J, leaving 17 bases between them. CDR3 in amino acids: CASSFGGSGGRTDTQYF. The CDR3 DNA reads as TGTGCCAGCAGTTTTGGGGGAAGTGGGGGGCGCACAGATACGCAGTATTTT.

Ten or more counts support this clonotype. The chain is built from TRBV20-1 and TRBJ1-2, with 8 bases that match TRBD1. Per the germline V gene, CDR1 is DFQATT and CDR2 is SNEGSKA (reference sequence). Germline trimming cut 2 bases from V and 3 bases from J; bases unmatched to any gene: 2. The CDR3 is 13 amino acids. In DNA form, the CDR3 reads TGCAGTGCTAGAACAGGGGGGGACTATGGCTACACCTTC. Protein: CSARTGGDYGYTF.

This chain links TRBV12-3 or TRBV12-4 with TRBJ2-7, with D possibly TRBD1 on 6 matching bases. Trimming cost V 5 bases and J 7 bases, with 15 bases left between them. The CDR3 is 13 amino acids. DNA for the CDR3: TGTGCCAGCAGTCAAACAGGGAAGTGGGAGCAGTACGTC. Translated, it gives CASSQTGKWEQYV.

This clonotype was counted many times. This rearrangement joins TRBV29-1 to TRBJ2-3; possible D gene TRBD2, 6 bases. Per germline, CDR1 SQVTM and CDR2 ANQGSEA. CDR3 length equals 13 residues. Trimming cost V 7 bases and J 2 bases, with 13 bases left between them. In DNA, the CDR3 is TGCAGCGCCGTGGGGGGTCTCACAGATACGCAGTATTTT. As protein: CSAVGGLTDTQYF.

This clonotype has just a few counts. This chain links TRBV27 with TRBJ1-2; maybe TRBD1 (5 bases). From germline, CDR1 is MNHEY and CDR2 SMNVEV (reference sequence). The V end lost 6 bases, the J end lost 2 bases, and 13 bases lay between the germline ends. The CDR3 is made up of 14 amino acids. The CDR3 DNA is TGTGCCAGCAGACAAAGTGGGGGAAACTATGGCTACACCTTC. Its translation: CASRQSGGNYGYTF.

Many counts were recorded for this clonotype. The CDR3 sequence is CASSQGQYQPQHF. DNA for the CDR3: TGTGCCAGCAGCCAGGGTCAGTATCAGCCCCAGCATTTT. The chain couples TRBV3-1 to TRBJ1-5; D is ambiguous. Trimming pared 3 bases from V and 5 bases from J, leaving 8 bases between. CDR1 LGHDT and CDR2 YNNKEL come from the germline V gene (reference sequence). The CDR3 covers 13 residues. Complete variable domain (other parts from reference TRBV3-1 and TRBJ1-5): DTAVSQTPKYLVTQMGNDKSIKCEQNLGHDTMYWYKQDSKKFLKIMFSYNNKELIINETVPNRFSPKSPDKAHLNLHINSLELGDSAVYFCASSQGQYQPQHFGDGTRLSIL.

This clonotype was seen a few times. The chain recombines TRBV5-4 with TRBJ1-2; TRBD1 is a possible D gene (6 bases). Germline CDR1 is SGHNT and CDR2 is YYREEE (reference sequence). Trimming shortened V by 0 bases and J by 10 bases, and 13 bases separated the two germline ends. This CDR3 region has 13 residues. CDR3 coding DNA: TGTGCCAGCAGCTTGGGACAAACAGGGTACTACACCTTC. This gives the protein CASSLGQTGYYTF. Variable domain in full (rest from reference TRBV5-4 and TRBJ1-2): ETGVTQSPTHLIKTRGQQVTLRCSSQSGHNTVSWYQQALGQGPQFIFQYYREEENGRGNFPPRFSGLQFPNYSSELNVNALELDDSALYLCASSLGQTGYYTFGSGTRLTVV.

The chain couples TRBV7-2 to TRBJ1-5; the D is unclear. Per germline, CDR1 SGHTA and CDR2 FQGNSA. This CDR3 has 12 amino acids. The germline V and J ends were trimmed by 4 bases and 7 bases, with 8 bases remaining between them. The CDR3 DNA follows: TGTGCCAGCAGCTCCATAGGACAGCCCCAGCATTTT. It encodes CASSSIGQPQHF.

The chain couples TRBV28 to TRBJ2-7; the D is unclear. The V and J ends lost 4 bases and 3 bases respectively, with 7 bases between them. This CDR3 contains 12 residues. Per germline, CDR1 MDHEN and CDR2 SYDVKM. The CDR3 sequence: CASSSRLYEQYF. CDR3 sequence (DNA): TGTGCCAGCAGTTCTCGACTCTACGAGCAGTACTTC.

This clonotype has just a few counts. The CDR3 bases are TGTGCCAGCAGGTCGGAGGGGGTCAACACTGAAGCTTTCTTT. This encodes CASRSEGVNTEAFF. This chain links TRBV6-1 with TRBJ1-1; possible D gene TRBD1, 6 bases. V was trimmed by 6 bases and J by 2 bases, leaving 13 bases between them. CDR1 MNHNS and CDR2 SASEGT come from the germline V gene. This CDR3 spans 14 amino acids.

This chain uses TRBV3-1 with TRBJ2-5, with a possible D match to TRBD2 (5 bases). Germline values: CDR1 LGHDT, CDR2 YNNKEL (reference sequence). V was clipped by 0 bases and J by 4 bases, with 12 bases between them. The CDR3 totals 15 residues. CDR3 residues: CASSQDGSTSETQYF. The CDR3 DNA sequence: TGTGCCAGCAGCCAAGATGGGAGTACGTCAGAGACCCAGTACTTC.

Many counts were recorded for this clonotype. The chain couples TRBV14 to TRBJ1-1; D ambiguous. CDR3 length: 13 residues. Trimming removed 1 base at V and 1 base at J, with 4 bases between. Germline-derived CDR1 and CDR2 are SGHDN and FVKESK. The CDR3 DNA follows: TGTGCCAGCAGCCAAGGATCGAACACTGAAGCTTTCTTT. Protein product: CASSQGSNTEAFF.

V gene TRBV20-1 combines with J gene TRBJ2-5; D gene uncertain. Per germline, CDR1 DFQATT and CDR2 SNEGSKA (reference sequence). The V gene lost 4 bases and the J gene lost 9 bases, with 15 bases spanning the gap. The CDR3 contains 12 residues. CDR3 sequence reads: CSATSRTKAQYF. CDR3 in DNA: TGCAGTGCTACCAGCCGGACCAAGGCCCAGTACTTC.

This clonotype was seen repeatedly, ten times or more. This chain connects TRBV9 to TRBJ2-5; TRBD1 aligns across 7 bases. The CDR3 totals 16 residues. V was pared by 2 bases and J by 4 bases, with 11 bases of the junction left unmatched. The germline CDR1 and CDR2 sequences are SGDLS and YYNGEE. The CDR3 DNA reads as TGTGCCAGCAGCGTCCCAAGAACAGGGGTTAGAGAGACCCAGTACTTC. This encodes CASSVPRTGVRETQYF.

This clonotype appeared many times. The J gene is TRBJ2-7, the V gene TRBV12-3 or TRBV12-4; 10 nucleotides align to TRBD1. The CDR3 loop spans 13 amino acids. V gave up 6 bases and J gave up 3 bases; unmatched junction bases: 2. Written as DNA, the CDR3 is TGTGCCAGCAGGGGGACAGGGGACTACGAGCAGTACTTC. Translated, it gives CASRGTGDYEQYF.

This clonotype was seen repeatedly, ten times or more. The chain has TRBV24-1 and TRBJ1-1; no clear D. Trimming removed 4 bases from V and 1 base from J, with 12 bases in between. The CDR3 has 15 residues. Germline CDR1 KGHDR, CDR2 SFDVKD. The CDR3 sequence is CATSDPTGPNTEAFF. The DNA of the CDR3 is TGTGCCACCAGTGACCCGACTGGGCCGAACACTGAAGCTTTCTTT.

In this sample, this clonotype turned up many times. This chain joins TRBV7-2 and TRBJ2-3; 13 positions agree with TRBD2. Germline CDR1 reads SGHTA; CDR2 reads FQGNSA. There are 18 residues in the CDR3. V gave up 4 bases and J gave up 2 bases; unmatched junction bases: 9. CDR3 sequence (DNA): TGTGCCAGCAGCTGGACGTTTGGGACTAGCGGGGTCACAGATACGCAGTATTTT. It specifies CASSWTFGTSGVTDTQYF.

The sample holds a few counts of this clonotype. The V gene is TRBV6-5, the J gene TRBJ1-5; a possible D gene is TRBD1 (6 bases). Germline-derived CDR1 and CDR2 are MNHEY and SVGAGI. V gave up 8 bases and J gave up 0 bases, with 11 bases separating them. CDR3 size: 14 residues. The DNA of the CDR3 is TGTGCCAGCGCCAGGGACAATAGCAATCAGCCCCAGCATTTT. Translated, it gives CASARDNSNQPQHF.

In its sample, this clonotype was seen many times. This chain uses TRBV2 with TRBJ2-6, with TRBD1 as a possible D gene (6 bases). Germline CDR1 and CDR2: SNHLY and FYNNEI. This CDR3 region has 14 residues. V gave up 4 bases and J gave up 4 bases, with 8 bases separating them. The CDR3 nucleotides are TGTGCCAGCAGTGGGGGGCTCGGGGCCAACGTCCTGACTTTC. This gives the protein CASSGGLGANVLTF.

CDR3 in amino acids: CSARASDENIQYF. Here the CDR3 DNA reads TGCAGTGCTAGAGCGTCAGACGAAAACATTCAGTACTTC. The chain employs TRBV20-1 and TRBJ2-4; D remains ambiguous. V lost 1 base, J lost 5 bases, and 9 bases lay in between. The CDR3 loop spans 13 amino acids. CDR1 and CDR2 from the germline V gene are DFQATT and SNEGSKA (reference sequence).

The chain is built from TRBV12-3 or TRBV12-4 and TRBJ2-5; 11 bases are a match to TRBD2. V shed 7 bases and J 2 bases; nucleotides not matched to a gene: 15. The CDR3 contains 18 residues. In DNA form, the CDR3 reads TGTGCCAGCACCCTCTCCGGGACTAGCGGCCCTTTTCAAGAGACCCAGTACTTC. Its translation is CASTLSGTSGPFQETQYF.

This clonotype was recorded many times. The chain combines TRBV20-1 with TRBJ2-3; no firm D call. Trimming shortened V by 5 bases and J by 3 bases, and 6 bases separated the two germline ends. CDR1 and CDR2 (germline): DFQATT, SNEGSKA (reference sequence). The CDR3 consists of 11 residues. CDR3 sequence reads: CSAWITDTQYF. DNA for the CDR3: TGCAGTGCTTGGATTACAGATACGCAGTATTTT.